This T cell receptor beta chain emerged from a study of Graves' ophthalmopathy and Graves' hyperthyroidism (dated by TCRdb to 2016 to 2018). Context from the whole study: Peripheral blood was collected at initial diagnosis, before any treatment. In roughly 6 hyperthyroidism patients, T-cell repertoires of thyroid tissue and blood were compared. To tell Graves' ophthalmopathy apart from Graves' hyperthyroidism, and to predict which patients would progress to ophthalmopathy, the study relied on TCR beta repertoire signatures. To explore V-J signatures distinguishing ophthalmopathy from hyperthyroidism, a discovery set of under 110 patients (around 42 ophthalmopathy, over 55 stable hyperthyroidism) was enrolled. In total, 135 blood samples were TCR-sequenced: 40 to 45 ophthalmopathy, some 75 hyperthyroidism and approximately 17 hyperthyroidism-to-ophthalmopathy patients. Following sampling, methimazole starting at 30 mg daily was administered to hyperthyroidism patients, and high-dose intravenous methylprednisolone was administered to ophthalmopathy patients. An independent validation cohort was composed of some 19 hyperthyroidism patients and roughly 16 patients who later progressed from hyperthyroidism to ophthalmopathy.

Patients with ophthalmopathy had moderately to severely active disease, with a Clinical Activity Score of 3 or more, a NOSPECS grade of 4 or more, and a disease duration of less than 3 months. Patients were excluded if they had other autoimmune diseases, uncontrolled infections, pregnancy or lactation. Diagnosis was based on clinical symptoms, serum thyroxine, TRAb, thyroid ultrasound and orbital computed tomography. Ficoll-Paque density gradient centrifugation was used to isolate PBMCs from about 9.4 ml of fresh peripheral blood. Total RNA was extracted using Trizol reagent, and RNA quality was checked on an Agilent 2100 Bioanalyzer. This clonotype has only one observation. Its antigen is not yet known. No quality values exist for individual bases; no much larger clone is one base distant. Evidence from one read is weak. For repertoire sequencing, the TCR beta CDR3 regions were amplified from RNA transcripts. A first-round RT-PCR used HTBI primers with the Qiagen OneStep RT-PCR kit, followed by a second-round multiplex PCR, size selection and purification. Sequencing of the libraries was carried out on an Illumina HiSeq2000 in paired-end mode with 100 bp reads. In the source study's methods: SOAPnuke was used to process the reads, removing any read that contained adapters or uncalled bases, had a mean Phred below 15, or lacked an exact match to the constant primer or identifier. COPE v1.2.5 was used to merge high-quality paired reads. Each unique nucleotide sequence was defined as a clonotype, and clonotypes were aligned to IMGT TRB V, D and J references with MiTCR v1.1. The analysis was limited to V-J combinations with a frequency above 0.0001, which together covered over 99% of the repertoires. For each V-J combination, a TCR clonal expansion and chaos score was defined as F50 clonal expansion divided by the chaos observed in the TCRdist matrix. Welch's t-statistics and random forest were used to narrow the features down to approximately 13 V-J combinations, which were then fed into a naive Bayes classifier. Thyroid-blood repertoire similarity was quantified with the Morisita-Horn index. TCRdb redid the processing of the public reads, applying fastp at Q25 and MiXCR, and retained in-frame beta chains. Each entry merges the rows of one CDR3 protein and shows their most common DNA and genes. The V and J calls reflect TCRdb's pipeline rather than the authors' work. Present in this sample are 600,000 to 950,000 distinct CDR3 sequences, roughly two fifths of which were seen just once. 44% of the sample is taken by the ten largest.

What the study reported, not specific to this receptor: Among expanded thyroid clonotypes with frequency above 0.001, most also showed up in blood, which suggests that blood repertoires may reflect the thyroid immune response. No statistical method was used to predetermine the sample size, and group allocation was not hidden from the investigators. In validation, the model predicted ophthalmopathy progression with about 70% sensitivity and roughly 72% specificity; roughly eleven predicted patients were CT-confirmed with GO in a median of about 6.1 months. In cross-validation, the 13-signature model distinguished ophthalmopathy from stable hyperthyroidism with just over 85% sensitivity and about 84% specificity, and in the test set the corresponding values were around 78% and 73%.

From the germline V gene, CDR1 is MNHEY and CDR2 is SVGAGI. The CDR3 holds 13 amino acids from the cysteine to the phenylalanine. This entry keeps only the CDR3 DNA: 39 bases, framed from base 1. V lost 7 bases and J lost 5 bases; the stretch between them is 15 bases long. This clonotype was sampled from an adult man with Graves' ophthalmopathy. The chain is made from TRBV6-5 and TRBJ2-7; a tentative D call is TRBD1 (6 bases match). Sample: peripheral blood. The CDR3 loop reads CASIAQGTDEQYF. The nucleotide sequence is TGTGCCAGCATCGCACAGGGAACCGACGAGCAGTACTTC.